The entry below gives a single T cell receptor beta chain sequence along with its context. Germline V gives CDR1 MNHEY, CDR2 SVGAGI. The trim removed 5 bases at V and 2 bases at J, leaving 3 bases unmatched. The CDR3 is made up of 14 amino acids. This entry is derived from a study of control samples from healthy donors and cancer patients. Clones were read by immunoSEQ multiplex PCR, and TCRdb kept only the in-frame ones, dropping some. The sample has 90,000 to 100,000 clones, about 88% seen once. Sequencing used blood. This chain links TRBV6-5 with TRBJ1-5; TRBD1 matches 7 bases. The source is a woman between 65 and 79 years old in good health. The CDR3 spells CASSPDRGNQPQHF. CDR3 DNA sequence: TGTGCCAGCAGTCCTGACAGGGGCAATCAGCCCCAGCATTTT.